This entry features one T cell receptor (beta chain) sequence. Its antigen remains unidentified. Here immunoSEQ multiplex PCR was the method, and the copy in TCRdb shows in-frame clones only, minus some. The repertoire includes approximately 27,000 clones, about 90% of them detected once, and roughly 15% sits in the top ten. The CDR3 sequence is 15 residues long. Germline assignment: CDR1 LGHNA and CDR2 YSLEER. The ends were cut back, 1 base at V and 7 bases at J, with 13 bases in the middle. This entry comes from a study of OX40 agonist ivuxolimab in advanced cancers. On the study more broadly: Ivuxolimab, an antibody acting as an agonist of OX40 (CD134), was used to treat patients.

Whole-study results and caveats: Fewer expanded clones were found on average in CD4+ than in CD8+ T cells. Dose levels from 0.1 to 3.0 mg/kg saw CD4+ and CD8+ blood T cells expand clonally by week 6.

The genes are TRBV4-3 and TRBJ2-2; no firm D call. The sequence derives from an adult with an advanced solid tumor such as melanoma, head and neck, liver or kidney cancer. The starting material was CD4+ or CD8+ T cells sorted from blood, obtained in a trial of the OX40 agonist ivuxolimab. The CDR3 sequence is CASSQGPRLHGELFF. The CDR3 nucleotides are TGCGCCAGCAGCCAAGGGCCTAGGCTCCACGGGGAGCTGTTTTTT.